The 22 T cell receptor beta chains below were found in one sample sequenced in a study of T cell changes during pregnancy in multiple sclerosis (dated by TCRdb to between 2018 and 2020). Preparation of the library involved the immunoSEQ multiplex PCR assay. The immuneACCESS repertoire file appears here via TCRdb, limited to in-frame rearrangements. These files lack a portion of the clones; in checked studies, under half of the deficit traces to unresolved V genes, and the cause of the others is not known. This sample is represented by 55,000 or so clones; 85% to 90% of them were singletons. Around 0.58% of the sample lies in the top ten. Material: CD4+ T cells from peripheral blood mononuclear cells, obtained in the first trimester of pregnancy. All receptors derive from a female donor with multiple sclerosis, enrolled in a pregnancy study.

The chain links TRBV5-4 to TRBJ2-7; 8 nucleotides align to TRBD1. This CDR3 has 15 residues. V shed 0 bases, J shed 3 bases, and the junction held 5 bases outside the gene matches. Germline V lookup: CDR1 SGHNT, CDR2 YYREEE (reference sequence). The CDR3 DNA is TGTGCCAGCAGCTTGGGGCAGGGGGCTCACTACGAGCAGTACTTC. This sequence encodes CASSLGQGAHYEQYF.

The V and J genes are TRBV5-4 and TRBJ2-3; 7 nucleotides match TRBD2. Germline V CDR1 and CDR2: SGHNT, YYREEE (reference sequence). The CDR3 sequence is 17 residues long. The trim removed 3 bases at V and 1 base at J, leaving 11 bases unmatched. The CDR3 here is CASSSRGGVRGTDTQYF. DNA for the CDR3: TGTGCCAGCAGCTCACGTGGGGGGGTCCGGGGCACAGATACGCAGTATTTT.

The chain combines TRBV6-1 with TRBJ2-3, with 12 bases matching TRBD2. CDR1 and CDR2 (germline): MNHNS, SASEGT. Trimming removed 7 bases from V and 5 bases from J; junction bases left unmatched: 4. The CDR3 length is 14 residues. The CDR3 loop reads CASTPSGGGDTQYF. The CDR3 nucleotides read TGTGCCAGCACTCCTAGCGGGGGGGGAGATACGCAGTATTTT.

The chain employs TRBV28 and TRBJ2-4; 8 bases line up with TRBD2. Looked up from germline, CDR1 is MDHEN and CDR2 is SYDVKM. This CDR3 is built from 18 residues. After removal of 1 base from V and 4 bases from J, the junction contained 12 bases not matched to a gene. CDR3 sequence reads: CASSLSGIVAGLKNIQYF. The DNA for the CDR3 is TGTGCCAGCAGTTTATCGGGCATAGTAGCGGGGCTTAAAAACATTCAGTACTTC.

This sequence joins TRBV6-5 and TRBJ1-2; 9 bases align to TRBD1. V dropped 4 bases and J dropped 7; count of bases not matched to a gene: 13. Germline loops: CDR1 MNHEY, CDR2 SVGAGI. This CDR3 is 16 amino acids long. In nucleotides, the CDR3 is TGTGCCAGCAGTTCGACAGGGGGAAGGGCTGTCGGTGGCTACACCTTC. Its translation is CASSSTGGRAVGGYTF.

The chain couples TRBV5-1 to TRBJ2-3; no clear D gene. Looked up from germline, CDR1 is SGHRS and CDR2 is YFSETQ. This CDR3 region has 15 residues. Trimming removed 4 bases from V and 7 bases from J, with 19 bases in between. This CDR3 is CASSRPENPSYTQYF. In nucleotides, the CDR3 is TGCGCCAGCAGCCGTCCCGAGAACCCATCATATACGCAGTATTTT.

The chain is built from TRBV16 and TRBJ2-2; no firm D call. V lost 3 bases and J 2 bases, leaving 13 bases between the germline ends. The CDR3 is made up of 16 amino acids. Germline V lookup: CDR1 KGHSY, CDR2 FQNENV. The CDR3 region is CASSHPSSYNTGELFF. The CDR3 bases are TGTGCCAGCAGCCATCCCTCCAGTTACAACACCGGGGAGCTGTTTTTT.

The chain has TRBV6-5 and TRBJ2-1; TRBD2 might be the D (6 bases). The ends were cut back, 2 bases at V and 7 bases at J, with 18 bases in the middle. The CDR3 runs to 16 residues. CDR1 and CDR2 from the germline V gene are MNHEY and SVGAGI. The CDR3 region is CASSYRGGISGNEQFF. CDR3 nucleotide sequence: TGTGCCAGCAGTTACAGGGGCGGGATCTCGGGGAATGAGCAGTTCTTC.

The rearrangement joins TRBV9 to TRBJ1-1; D is undetermined. V was trimmed by 3 bases and J by 0 bases, leaving 12 bases between them. The CDR3 consists of 15 residues. Per the germline V gene, CDR1 is SGDLS and CDR2 is YYNGEE. The CDR3 region is CASSGPFVMNTEAFF. CDR3 DNA: TGTGCCAGCAGCGGGCCGTTTGTCATGAACACTGAAGCTTTCTTT.

The chain employs TRBV2 and TRBJ2-3, with 11 bases lining up with TRBD2. Germline V gene data show CDR1 as SNHLY and CDR2 as FYNNEI. CDR3 length: 14 residues. V lost 9 bases to trimming and J lost 4 bases; unmatched junction nucleotides: 6. In DNA form, the CDR3 reads TGTGCCAGTGTTAGCGGGGGGGCGGCAGATACGCAGTATTTT. It codes for CASVSGGAADTQYF.

The chain couples TRBV19 to TRBJ2-1, with unresolved D. V was shortened by 2 bases and J by 0 bases, with 8 bases between the two germline ends. CDR3 length equals 15 residues. From germline, CDR1 is LNHDA and CDR2 SQIVND (reference sequence). CDR3 coding DNA: TGTGCCAGTAGTATAATTGCCAGCTCCTACAATGAGCAGTTCTTC. Its translation: CASSIIASSYNEQFF. Looking up the rest from reference TRBV19 and TRBJ2-1 gives the full variable domain: DGGITQSPKYLFRKEGQNVTLSCEQNLNHDAMYWYRQDPGQGLRLIYYSQIVNDFQKGDIAEGYSVSREKKESFPLTVTSAQKNPTAFYLCASSIIASSYNEQFFGPGTRLTVL.

CDR3 bases: TGCAGTGCCATAGTCCCAGATACGCAGTATTTT. Translating gives CSAIVPDTQYF. The rearrangement links TRBV20-1 to TRBJ2-3; D ambiguous. The V end lost 6 bases, the J end lost 4 bases, and 8 bases lay between the germline ends. The CDR3 runs to 11 residues. The germline V gene has CDR1 DFQATT and CDR2 SNEGSKA (reference sequence).

The rearrangement uses TRBV28 and TRBJ1-4, with 8 bases lining up with TRBD1. J gave up 6 bases and V 6 bases, and 9 bases lay outside the gene matches. Germline V gene sequence: CDR1 MDHEN, CDR2 SYDVKM. The CDR3 is 15 amino acids. The CDR3 spells CASSSPSGGDEKLFF. CDR3 nucleotides: TGTGCCAGCAGCTCCCCGTCAGGGGGCGATGAAAAACTGTTTTTT. The full variable domain, completed using reference TRBV28 and TRBJ1-4, is DVKVTQSSRYLVKRTGEKVFLECVQDMDHENMFWYRQDPGLGLRLIYFSYDVKMKEKGDIPEGYSVSREKKERFSLILESASTNQTSMYLCASSSPSGGDEKLFFGSGTQLSVL.

The genes are TRBV7-8 and TRBJ1-3; D possibly corresponds to TRBD1 (6 bases). The V gene's germline CDR1 is SGHVS and CDR2 FQNEAQ. The CDR3 spans 14 residues. Trimming stripped 7 bases from V and 2 bases from J, with 12 bases between. CDR3 bases: TGTGCCAGCACCCCACAGGGCCCTGGAAACACCATATATTTT. Amino acid sequence: CASTPQGPGNTIYF.

This sequence joins TRBV19 and TRBJ2-1; D not resolved. Germline V gene data show CDR1 as LNHDA and CDR2 as SQIVND (reference sequence). The CDR3 has 13 residues. Trimming took 6 bases from V and 3 from J, leaving 9 bases between them. CDR3: CASSTNFYNEQFF. The CDR3 DNA reads TGTGCCAGTAGCACAAATTTCTACAATGAGCAGTTCTTC. The full variable domain, completed using reference TRBV19 and TRBJ2-1, is DGGITQSPKYLFRKEGQNVTLSCEQNLNHDAMYWYRQDPGQGLRLIYYSQIVNDFQKGDIAEGYSVSREKKESFPLTVTSAQKNPTAFYLCASSTNFYNEQFFGPGTRLTVL.

This clone was picked up one time. DNA of the CDR3: TGTGCCAGCAGCCTACATGGGACTAGCGGGGGGGCACGGGAGACCCAGTACTTC. This gives the protein CASSLHGTSGGARETQYF. This chain connects TRBV11-3 to TRBJ2-5; TRBD2 agrees at 16 bases. CDR1 is SGHNT, CDR2 YENEEA, per germline. The CDR3 is 18 amino acids. J gave up 5 bases and V 5 bases, and 11 bases lay outside the gene matches. The variable domain in full, with the rest retrieved from reference TRBV11-3 and TRBJ2-5, is EAGVVQSPRYKIIEKKQPVAFWCNPISGHNTLYWYLQNLGQGPELLIRYENEEAVDDSQLPKDRFSAERLKGVDSTLKIQPAELGDSAVYLCASSLHGTSGGARETQYFGPGTRLLVL.

The V gene is TRBV19, the J gene TRBJ1-1; TRBD1 might be the D (5 bases). The CDR3 has 13 residues. Germline V gene data show CDR1 as LNHDA and CDR2 as SQIVND (reference sequence). Trimming shortened V by 4 bases and J by 4 bases, and 10 bases separated the two germline ends. In nucleotides, the CDR3 is TGTGCCAGTAGTAGGACACGCGTCACTGAAGCTTTCTTT. It translates to CASSRTRVTEAFF.

This clone has just one count. The CDR3 DNA reads as TGTGCCAGCAGCTTACGGAGCGGGGGGAAGGATGAGCAGTTCTTC. The encoded protein is CASSLRSGGKDEQFF. This chain links TRBV11-3 with TRBJ2-1, with 9 bases aligning to TRBD2. Looked up from germline, CDR1 is SGHNT and CDR2 is YENEEA. V was clipped by 2 bases and J by 8 bases; unmatched bases: 7. There are 15 residues in the CDR3.

This clone was seen more than once but under ten times. The gene calls are TRBV14 and TRBJ2-5, with 7 nucleotides matching TRBD1. The CDR3 is 15 residues long. Germline V CDR1 and CDR2: SGHDN, FVKESK. V lost 4 bases to trimming and J lost 1 base; unmatched junction nucleotides: 6. The CDR3, as DNA: TGTGCCAGCAGCCCACGGACAGGTCCCCAAGAGACCCAGTACTTC. Residues: CASSPRTGPQETQYF.

Here the CDR3 reads CASSYKQTSGNTIYF. CDR3 coding DNA: TGTGCCAGCAGTTACAAGCAGACATCTGGAAACACCATATATTTT. The rearrangement uses TRBV6-5 and TRBJ1-3; D uncertain. This CDR3 comprises 15 residues. Trimming cost V 2 bases and J 1 base, with 9 bases left between them. The germline CDR1 and CDR2 sequences are MNHEY and SVGAGI.

The chain employs TRBV6-5 and TRBJ2-2; 7 bases line up with TRBD1. Germline CDR1 MNHEY, CDR2 SVGAGI. V lost 5 bases to trimming and J lost 4 bases; unmatched junction nucleotides: 4. This CDR3 is 14 amino acids long. CDR3 sequence: CASSHDRATGELFF. As DNA, the CDR3 is TGTGCCAGCAGTCATGACAGGGCCACCGGGGAGCTGTTTTTT.

This sequence joins TRBV29-1 and TRBJ2-7, with TRBD1 matching over 10 bases. The CDR3 length is 13 residues. J lost 3 bases, V lost 7 bases, and 6 bases had no gene match. The germline gives CDR1 SQVTM, CDR2 ANQGSEA. As DNA, the CDR3 is TGCAGCGCAAGGGACAGGGGTGGCTACGAGCAGTACTTC. Amino acids: CSARDRGGYEQYF.